This TCR beta chain was captured in a study of a mutant IDH1 vaccine in newly diagnosed glioma. Study-level background: Patients underwent eight vaccinations, which took place in weeks 1, 3, 5, 7, 11, 15, 19 and 23. Study conclusions and caveats: Any relationship between pseudoprogression and changes in top peripheral T cell clonotypes seemed absent.

The V gene's germline CDR1 is LNHNV and CDR2 YYDKDF (reference sequence). The CDR3 is 15 amino acids. The ends were cut back, 3 bases at V and 1 base at J, with 12 bases in the middle. This clone was seen a handful of times. Its antigen remains unknown. Sequencing was performed with immunoSEQ multiplex PCR; in TCRdb, only in-frame clones are kept and a portion is missing. The sample carries tens of thousands of clones, approximately 79% recorded once. Specified time point: week 5, during vaccination. Doses comprised 300 ug of mutant IDH1 20-mer peptide each, plus topical imiquimod. In every donor, the tumor was a new WHO grade 3 or 4 IDH1-mutant, ATRX-lost astrocytoma.

The chain employs TRBV15 and TRBJ1-1, with D possibly matching TRBD1 (6 bases). The sequence was collected from a middle-aged man with glioma. Some clones in this sample may be carry-over from other donors' samples. The sample here was PBMCs, taken from a glioma patient whose treatment included an IDH1 peptide vaccine. The CDR3 is CATSRGTGRNTEAFF. CDR3 DNA: TGTGCCACCAGCAGGGGAACAGGGCGGAACACTGAAGCTTTCTTT.